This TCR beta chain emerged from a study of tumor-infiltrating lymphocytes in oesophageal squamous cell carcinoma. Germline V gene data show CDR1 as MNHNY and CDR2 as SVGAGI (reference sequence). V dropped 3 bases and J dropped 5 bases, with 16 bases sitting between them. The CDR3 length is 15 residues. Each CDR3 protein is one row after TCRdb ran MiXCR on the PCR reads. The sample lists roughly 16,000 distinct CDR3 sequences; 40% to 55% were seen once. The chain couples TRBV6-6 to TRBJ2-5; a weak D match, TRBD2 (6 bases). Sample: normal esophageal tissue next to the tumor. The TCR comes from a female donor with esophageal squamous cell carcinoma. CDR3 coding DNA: TGTGCCAGCAGTTATCATCAGGGTGGAGGGGAGACCCAGTACTTC. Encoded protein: CASSYHQGGGETQYF.